The rows below give T cell receptor beta chains drawn from one sample of a study of vaccination and CD4 T cells after COVID-19. A single record per CDR3 protein comes from TCRdb applying MiXCR to the PCR reads. Of approximately 14,000 distinct CDR3 sequences detected, 40% appear once; the ten largest clones hold 8.5% to 12%. Their recognized antigens are unknown. The sequencing sample was made of CD4+ T cells from blood, cultured in vitro. All receptors come from a human donor who had recovered from COVID-19. Each CDR3 is given with its conserved first and last residue. D genes are given only for firm matches. Some rows mark clone size as missing; the rest say once, few, many or name a class of expanded clone.

v_call	cdr3_length	clone_size	d_call	j_call	cdr3_nt	cdr3_aa
TRBV24-1	13	few	NA	TRBJ2-5	TGTGCCACCAGTGACCGGGATCTTGGGACCCAGTACTTC	CATSDRDLGTQYF
TRBV27	14	NA	NA	TRBJ1-5	TGTGCCAGCAGTTTAGGGGGGCGCAATCAGCCCCAGCATTTT	CASSLGGRNQPQHF
TRBV6-1	17	NA	NA	TRBJ1-2	TGTGCCGCCCAACCACCAGGCGACCATTTGGGTAACTATGGCTACACCTTC	CAAQPPGDHLGNYGYTF
TRBV10-3	16	NA	TRBD1	TRBJ2-2	TGTGCCATCAGTGGCCACAGGGGCGATTACGCCGGGGAGCTGTTTTTT	CAISGHRGDYAGELFF
TRBV20-1	15	NA	NA	TRBJ1-1	TGCAGTGCTAGTTTAGCTTTGATTGGGAACACTGAAGCTTTCTTT	CSASLALIGNTEAFF
TRBV29-1	13	few	NA	TRBJ2-3	TGCAGTATGGGGGGTACCTACACAGATACGCAGTATTTT	CSMGGTYTDTQYF
TRBV6-1	16	few	NA	TRBJ2-5	TGTGCCAGCAGTGAAGCGCTGGGGTTAGCGGCGGAGACCCAGTACTTC	CASSEALGLAAETQYF
TRBV19	14	NA	NA	TRBJ1-2	TGTGCCAGTAGATCCCCGGGTGGGGACTATGGCTACACCTTC	CASRSPGGDYGYTF
TRBV2	14	NA	NA	TRBJ2-5	TGTGCCAGCAGTGTGTCGCAGTCTGGAGAGACCCAGTACTTC	CASSVSQSGETQYF
TRBV7-8	18	few	TRBD1	TRBJ1-5	TGTGCCAGCAGCTCACCGGGACAGGGGCGTTATAGCAATCAGCCCCAGCATTTT	CASSSPGQGRYSNQPQHF
TRBV5-6	15	NA	TRBD2	TRBJ2-7	TGTGCCAGCAGCTTGGTATTCGGACTAGCTCAAGCGCAGTACTTC	CASSLVFGLAQAQYF
TRBV5-4	17	NA	TRBD2	TRBJ2-2	TGTGCCAGCAGCCGCACTAGCGGGAGTATTGCGGGCGGGGAGCTGTTTTTT	CASSRTSGSIAGGELFF
TRBV28	14	few	TRBD1	TRBJ1-5	TGTGCCAGCAGTATGTACAGGGGGAGTCAGCCCCAGCATTTT	CASSMYRGSQPQHF
TRBV12-3/TRBV12-4	13	NA	NA	TRBJ1-2	TGTGCCAGCAGTTTAGCACAGGCCGATGGCTACACCTTC	CASSLAQADGYTF
TRBV27	14	few	NA	TRBJ1-2	TGTGCCAGCAGTTTATTGTATGGACAGAGGGGCTACACCTTC	CASSLLYGQRGYTF